This TCR beta chain was sequenced for a study of early T cells in non-severe SARS-CoV-2 infection (dated by TCRdb to the early 2020s). Context from the whole study: TCR sequencing used bulk RNA from unsorted whole blood, so alpha and beta chains could not be paired.

This clonotype showed up many times. Its antigen is still unknown. The sample holds no much larger clone one base away, and base qualities are not on file. Broad study findings and their caveats: VDJdb matching was skewed toward anti-spike CD8 responses and likely underestimated virus-specific expansions by missing private and CD4 specificities.

A case-control design nested within a healthcare worker cohort in London, UK, was used, with weekly nasopharyngeal swab PCR tests and blood sampling performed. Healthcare workers were enrolled in the week of the UK lockdown, from 23 to 31 March 2020, and were followed every week for up to roughly 15 weeks. Library preparation was by 5' RACE. TCRdb records NextSeq 500 as the sequencer. The TCR library protocol attached unique molecular identifiers to individual cDNA molecules to correct for sequencing error and PCR bias. Both TCR alpha and beta chains were sequenced, and tight co-correlation was observed between alpha and beta sequence abundances in each sample. Regarding the original processing steps: Decombinator V4 was used to perform V gene, J gene and CDR3 annotation of TCR sequences. Expanded TCRs were defined as changing significantly between any two time points under a Poisson model with p below 0.0001. Abundances of TCRs were expressed as counts per million after normalisation to the total number of TCRs sequenced in each sample. TRAV1-2 paired with TRAJ12, TRAJ20 or TRAJ33 defined MAIT TCRs, while TRAV10 paired with TRAJ18 defined iNKT TCRs. VDJdb, accessed on 1 November 2021, was searched for TCRs annotated for CMV, EBV and SARS-CoV-2, and TCRs annotated for more than one antigen were excluded. The public reads were quality trimmed at Q25 with fastp and then assembled into clones with MiXCR by TCRdb, keeping productive beta chains. For every CDR3 protein sequence, its rows merge into one entry that carries the most common genes and DNA. The V and J calls and clone size come from TCRdb's table, not from the authors' own analysis. This sample is represented by about 62,000 distinct CDR3 sequences; about 9.3% of them were singletons. The top ten hold 1.2% of the sample.

The germline V and J ends show losses of 5 bases and 1 base respectively, and no gene match explains 6 bases of the junction. The germline V gene sets CDR1 to SGHTA and CDR2 to FQGTGA. The CDR3 goes from the cysteine to the phenylalanine over 15 residues. The entry retains the CDR3 DNA only, 45 bases that are in frame from base 1. Material: whole blood. The sequence is built from TRBV7-3 and TRBJ2-5; 8 central nucleotides agree with TRBD1. The sequence was collected from an adult who was a healthcare worker with PCR-confirmed SARS-CoV-2 infection or an uninfected control (not recorded which). In nucleotides, the sequence is TGTGCCAGCAGCCAACAGGGACAGGCCCAAGAGACCCAGTACTTC. The resulting protein is CASSQQGQAQETQYF. The entire variable domain, with the stretches around the CDR3 drawn from the reference TRBV7-3 and TRBJ2-5 proteins, is GAGVSQTPSNKVTEKGKYVELRCDPISGHTALYWYRQSLGQGPEFLIYFQGTGAADDSGLPNDRFFAVRPEGSVSTLKIQRTERGDSAVYLCASSQQGQAQETQYFGPGTRLLVL.